What follows are 7 T cell receptor beta chains derived from one specimen sequenced in a study of PD-L1 blockade in urothelial cancer. Time point reported: peripheral blood 6 weeks after treatment start. Libraries were prepared by immunoSEQ multiplex PCR; TCRdb keeps only in-frame clonotypes and omits some of them. In the table there are 15,000 to 20,000 clones, about four fifths of which are singletons. Sequencing used PBMCs, obtained around atezolizumab (anti-PD-L1) treatment. The source is a man between 50 and 59 years old with urothelial cancer.

V usage is TRBV11-2 and J usage is TRBJ2-1, with 10 bases lining up with TRBD2. From germline, CDR1 is SGHAT and CDR2 FQNNGV. V lost 7 bases, J lost 9 bases, and 18 bases stayed unmatched. The CDR3 has 17 residues. The CDR3 region is CASTTDGSSGRAGEQFF. The CDR3 region has the DNA TGTGCCAGCACCACCGACGGGAGCAGCGGGAGGGCCGGTGAGCAGTTCTTC. Complete variable domain (other parts from reference TRBV11-2 and TRBJ2-1): EAGVAQSPRYKIIEKRQSVAFWCNPISGHATLYWYQQILGQGPKLLIQFQNNGVVDDSQLPKDRFSAERLKGVDSTLKIQPAKLEDSAVYLCASTTDGSSGRAGEQFFGPGTRLTVL.

This clone was found a few times. The chain uses TRBV13 and TRBJ1-1, with D tentatively TRBD1 (5 bases). The germline V and J ends were trimmed by 5 bases and 11 bases, with 18 bases remaining between them. This CDR3 region has 13 residues. Germline CDR1 is PRHDT and CDR2 is FYEKMQ (reference sequence). CDR3 sequence reads: CASSPRRGGYAFF. In DNA, the CDR3 is TGTGCCAGCAGCCCCAGACGGGGGGGATATGCTTTCTTT.

V and J are TRBV10-1 and TRBJ2-5, with D possibly matching TRBD2 (6 bases). Trimming removed 3 bases at V and 5 bases at J, with 13 bases between. Germline V CDR1 and CDR2: WNHNN, SYGVQD (reference sequence). This CDR3 has 14 residues. CDR3 sequence: CASSDPTRSETQYF. The CDR3, as DNA: TGCGCCAGCAGTGACCCGACTAGATCGGAGACCCAGTACTTC.

The chain couples TRBV7-9 to TRBJ2-7, with a weak D call TRBD2 (6 bases). This CDR3 has 15 residues. Germline V gives CDR1 SEHNR, CDR2 FQNEAQ (reference sequence). With 2 bases removed from V and 3 bases from J, the gap between germline ends came to 14 bases. The CDR3 bases are TGTGCCAGCAGCTTATACAAGGGAGGTTACTACGAGCAGTACTTC. Its protein product is CASSLYKGGYYEQYF.

The chain couples TRBV19 to TRBJ2-7; TRBD1 matches at 9 bases. The CDR3 covers 15 residues. Germline CDR1 and CDR2: LNHDA and SQIVND (reference sequence). V lost 2 bases, J lost 4 bases, and 6 bases stayed unmatched. CDR3 nucleotides: TGTGCCAGTAGTATATCCTGGGACAGGGCTTACGAGCAGTACTTC. Residues: CASSISWDRAYEQYF.

The chain employs TRBV28 and TRBJ2-7, with a tentative D call TRBD2 (5 bases). CDR1 and CDR2 (germline): MDHEN, SYDVKM. Trimming cost V 5 bases and J 2 bases, with 10 bases left between them. CDR3 size: 13 residues. The CDR3 sequence: CASSPPGTYEQYV. In DNA form, the CDR3 reads TGTGCCAGCAGTCCTCCGGGAACCTACGAGCAGTACGTC.

This rearrangement joins TRBV9 to TRBJ1-3; the match to TRBD1 covers 7 bases. Losses at the gene ends were 3 bases for V and 4 bases for J; bases not matched to a gene: 7. This CDR3 region has 15 residues. Germline V gives CDR1 SGDLS, CDR2 YYNGEE. DNA for the CDR3: TGTGCCAGCAGCGCAGAACAGGGGAGGGGAAACACCATATATTTT. Protein product: CASSAEQGRGNTIYF.